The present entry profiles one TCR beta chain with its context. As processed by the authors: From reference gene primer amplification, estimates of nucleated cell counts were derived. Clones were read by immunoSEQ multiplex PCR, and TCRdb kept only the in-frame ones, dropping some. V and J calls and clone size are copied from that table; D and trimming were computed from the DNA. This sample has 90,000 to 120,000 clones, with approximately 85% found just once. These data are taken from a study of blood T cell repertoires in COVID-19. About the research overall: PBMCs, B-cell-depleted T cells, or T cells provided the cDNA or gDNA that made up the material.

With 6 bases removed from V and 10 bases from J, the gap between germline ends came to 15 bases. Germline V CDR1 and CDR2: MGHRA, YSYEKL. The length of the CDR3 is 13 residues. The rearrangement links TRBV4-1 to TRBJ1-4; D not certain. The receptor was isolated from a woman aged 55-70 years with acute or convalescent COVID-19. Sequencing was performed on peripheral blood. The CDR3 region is CASSPWEEGKLFF. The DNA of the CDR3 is TGCGCCAGCAGTCCTTGGGAGGAGGGAAAACTGTTTTTT.